This is a list of T cell receptor beta chains from one sample in a study of spatial heterogeneity in lung cancer. TCRdb analysed the 5' RACE reads with MiXCR anew, one entry per CDR3 protein. Found here are tens of thousands of distinct CDR3 sequences, less than 9.5% of them singletons; the top ten hold around 33%. The source material was PBMCs, sampled at follow-up. Receptor source: a female donor with early-stage non-small cell lung cancer. Both conserved end residues are part of each CDR3. Fields, in order: J gene, clone size, V gene, D gene, CDR3 length, CDR3 protein, CDR3 DNA. D genes are given only for firm matches. Some rows mark clone size as missing; the rest say once, few, many or name a class of expanded clone.

TRBJ2-1,many,TRBV12-3/TRBV12-4,NA,13,CASSGTYNNEQFF,TGTGCCAGCAGTGGGACGTACAACAATGAGCAGTTCTTC
TRBJ2-7,many,TRBV6-2/TRBV6-3,NA,13,CASSNAASYEQYF,TGTGCCAGCAGCAACGCGGCTAGCTACGAGCAGTACTTC
TRBJ2-7,NA,TRBV7-9,NA,15,CASSGRAGERYEQYF,TGTGCCAGCAGCGGGCGCGCAGGGGAGCGCTACGAGCAGTACTTC
TRBJ2-5,few,TRBV11-2,NA,13,CASSWTDQETQYF,TGTGCCAGCAGCTGGACAGACCAAGAGACCCAGTACTTC
TRBJ1-4,many,TRBV20-1,TRBD1,13,CSASTGGNEKLFF,TGCAGTGCTTCGACAGGGGGCAATGAAAAACTGTTTTTT
TRBJ2-2,many,TRBV27,NA,14,CASKGVRSTGELFF,TGTGCCAGCAAAGGGGTCCGGTCCACCGGGGAGCTGTTTTTT
TRBJ1-2,many,TRBV5-5,TRBD1,14,CASSWTGEGYGYTF,TGTGCCAGCAGCTGGACAGGGGAGGGCTATGGCTACACCTTC
TRBJ2-2,many,TRBV7-7,NA,13,CASSLEHTGELFF,TGTGCTAGCAGCCTTGAACACACCGGGGAGCTGTTTTTT
TRBJ2-7,many,TRBV28,NA,13,CASSGSGSYEQYF,TGTGCCAGCAGTGGGTCGGGGTCCTACGAGCAGTACTTC
TRBJ1-1,few,TRBV12-3/TRBV12-4,NA,11,CASSFRRDAFF,TGTGCCAGCAGTTTTAGAAGGGACGCTTTCTTT
TRBJ1-5,NA,TRBV10-3,NA,14,CAIGRGGGNQPQHF,TGTGCCATCGGGAGAGGAGGGGGCAATCAGCCCCAGCATTTT
TRBJ2-7,NA,TRBV6-1,NA,15,CASRATQVRTYEQYF,TGTGCCAGCAGGGCGACTCAGGTTCGTACCTACGAGCAGTACTTC
TRBJ2-2,few,TRBV5-6,NA,15,CASSLVGSDTGELFF,TGTGCCAGCAGCTTGGTGGGTTCGGACACCGGGGAGCTGTTTTTT
TRBJ2-7,NA,TRBV5-1,TRBD1,14,CASSLVAGGSEQYF,TGCGCCAGCAGCTTGGTCGCAGGGGGCTCCGAGCAGTACTTC
TRBJ2-3,few,TRBV18,NA,13,CASSPPNTDTQYF,TGTGCCAGCTCACCACCGAACACAGATACGCAGTATTTT
TRBJ2-5,many,TRBV5-1,TRBD2,16,CASSLVSGGLQETQYF,TGCGCCAGCAGCTTGGTTAGCGGGGGGTTACAAGAGACCCAGTACTTC
TRBJ1-1,few,TRBV6-5,NA,13,CASRTGLNTEAFF,TGTGCCAGCCGCACAGGGTTGAACACTGAAGCTTTCTTT
TRBJ1-5,many,TRBV6-2/TRBV6-3,TRBD1,18,CVSSPTGTYVYSNQPQHF,TGTGTCAGCAGTCCGACAGGGACCTACGTTTATAGCAATCAGCCCCAGCATTTT
TRBJ2-1,few,TRBV20-1,TRBD1,15,CSAPSRDRAFNEQFF,TGCAGCGCCCCCTCCCGGGACAGGGCTTTTAATGAGCAGTTCTTC
TRBJ2-7,many,TRBV15,TRBD1,15,CATSGPDRGGYEQYF,TGTGCCACCAGCGGCCCCGACAGGGGCGGCTACGAGCAGTACTTC
TRBJ1-5,few,TRBV19,NA,15,CASSRQDGGNQPQHF,TGTGCCAGTTCAAGACAGGATGGGGGCAATCAGCCCCAGCATTTT